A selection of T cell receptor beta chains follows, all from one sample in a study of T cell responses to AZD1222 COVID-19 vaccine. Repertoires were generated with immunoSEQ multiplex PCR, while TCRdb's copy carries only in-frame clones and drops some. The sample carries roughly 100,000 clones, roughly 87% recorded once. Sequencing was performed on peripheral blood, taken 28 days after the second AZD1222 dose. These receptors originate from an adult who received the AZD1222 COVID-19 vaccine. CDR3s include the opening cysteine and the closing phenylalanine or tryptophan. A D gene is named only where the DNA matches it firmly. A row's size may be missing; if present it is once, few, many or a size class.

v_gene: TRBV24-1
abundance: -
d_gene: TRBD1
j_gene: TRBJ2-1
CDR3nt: TGTGCCACCAGTGACTTAGACAGGGGGCGAGGAAATGAGCAGTTCTTC
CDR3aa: CATSDLDRGRGNEQFF

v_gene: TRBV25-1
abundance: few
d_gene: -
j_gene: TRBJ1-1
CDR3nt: TGTGCCAGCAGTGAGGGCTGGGGCACTGAAGCTTTCTTT
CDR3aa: CASSEGWGTEAFF

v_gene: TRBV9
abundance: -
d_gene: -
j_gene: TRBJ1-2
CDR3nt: TGTGCCAGCAGCCCCCAGGCGGCAGGGGTGAACTATGGCTACACCTTC
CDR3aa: CASSPQAAGVNYGYTF

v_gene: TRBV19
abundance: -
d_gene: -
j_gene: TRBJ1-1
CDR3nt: TGTGCCAGTAGTAAAGAACTCTCCTTTGAAGCTTTCTTT
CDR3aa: CASSKELSFEAFF

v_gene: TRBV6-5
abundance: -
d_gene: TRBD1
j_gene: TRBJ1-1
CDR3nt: TGTGCCAGCAGTTACTCGGGGGGACAGAACTCAGCTTTCTTT
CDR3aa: CASSYSGGQNSAFF

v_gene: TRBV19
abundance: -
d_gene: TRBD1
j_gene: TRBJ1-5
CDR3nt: TGTGCCAGTAGTTCCGGGACAGGGACGAATAGCAATCAGCCCCAGCATTTT
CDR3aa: CASSSGTGTNSNQPQHF

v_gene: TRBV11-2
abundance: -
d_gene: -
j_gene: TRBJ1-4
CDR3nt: TGTGCCAGCAGCCCCCGGAGGGTTGGCTATGAAAAACTGTTTTTT
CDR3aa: CASSPRRVGYEKLFF

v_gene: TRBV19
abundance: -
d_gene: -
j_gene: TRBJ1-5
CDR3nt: TGTGCCAGTAGCGGACAGCAAAGCAATCAGCCCCAGCATTTT
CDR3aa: CASSGQQSNQPQHF

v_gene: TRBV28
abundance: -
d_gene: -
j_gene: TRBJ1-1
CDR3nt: TGTGCCAGCAGTTTACTACAGAAGAACACTGAAGCTTTCTTT
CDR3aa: CASSLLQKNTEAFF

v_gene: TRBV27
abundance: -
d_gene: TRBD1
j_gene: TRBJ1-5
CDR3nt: TGTGCCAGCAGTTGGGTAGGGGGACAGGGGAGTCAGCCCCAGCATTTT
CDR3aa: CASSWVGGQGSQPQHF

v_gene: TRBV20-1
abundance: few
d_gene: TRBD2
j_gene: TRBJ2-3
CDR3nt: TGCAGTGCTAGTGGCAGCGGGAATGGATTCACAGATACGCAGTATTTT
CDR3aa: CSASGSGNGFTDTQYF